Below are 11 T cell receptor beta chains sequenced from a single sample in a study of PD-1 blockade in classical Hodgkin lymphoma. Time point of the sample: cycle 4 day 1 (C4D1), after more than 5 weeks of nivolumab. Each patient relapsed following autologous stem cell transplantation, and prior brentuximab vedotin exposure differed. Investigators isolated CD4+ T cells from thawed PBMCs through magnetic negative selection. Clones were read by immunoSEQ multiplex PCR, and TCRdb kept only the in-frame ones, dropping some. Of about 22,000 clones listed, approximately 70% are singletons. Sequencing used CD4+ T cells from blood, obtained before the fourth cycle of nivolumab. Receptors originate from a human donor with classical Hodgkin lymphoma.

This chain connects TRBV9 to TRBJ2-1; D is perhaps TRBD1 or TRBD2 (5 bases each). Per the germline V gene, CDR1 is SGDLS and CDR2 is YYNGEE. The ends were cut back, 7 bases at V and 0 bases at J, with 14 bases in the middle. The CDR3 runs to 15 residues. CDR3 sequence (DNA): TGTGCCAGCGAGGCGTTGGGGGTCTCCTACAATGAGCAGTTCTTC. Protein sequence: CASEALGVSYNEQFF.

Here the CDR3 DNA reads TGTGCCAGCAGCCCTTCCAGGGACAGGGCAGATACGCAGTATTTT. Translation gives CASSPSRDRADTQYF. This chain links TRBV7-9 with TRBJ2-3; TRBD1 matches at 9 bases. CDR1 is SEHNR and CDR2 is FQNEAQ in the germline V gene (reference sequence). The CDR3 covers 15 residues. V lost 5 bases and J lost 4; bases outside the gene matches: 7.

The genes are TRBV7-8 and TRBJ2-3; perhaps TRBD1 as D (6 bases). The V and J ends lost 2 bases and 2 bases respectively, with 11 bases between them. Per germline, CDR1 SGHVS and CDR2 FQNEAQ. The CDR3 length is 15 residues. Here the CDR3 DNA reads TGTGCCAGCAGCTTATGGGACAAGTACACAGATACGCAGTATTTT. Encoded protein: CASSLWDKYTDTQYF.

The CDR3 bases are TGTGCCAGCAGCTTCGGGGGCCGGGAAAAACTGTTTTTT. Amino acids: CASSFGGREKLFF. The rearrangement links TRBV5-6 to TRBJ1-4; D possibly corresponds to TRBD1 (6 bases). Trimming pared 2 bases from V and 8 bases from J, leaving 10 bases between. Germline V gene lookup returns CDR1 SGHDT and CDR2 YYEEEE. The CDR3 sequence is 13 residues long.

This chain links TRBV10-3 with TRBJ1-1; D might be TRBD1 (5 bases). CDR1 and CDR2 from the germline V gene are ENHRY and SYGVKD. The V end was cut by 6 bases, the J end by 0 bases, with 11 bases between. This CDR3 has 14 residues. Here the CDR3 reads CAIRGSGLNTEAFF. In nucleotides, the CDR3 is TGTGCCATCAGGGGCTCGGGACTGAACACTGAAGCTTTCTTT.

This sequence joins TRBV18 and TRBJ1-6; the D is unclear. Trimming took off 3 bases at V and 5 bases at J, with 14 bases between the two ends. The CDR3 is made up of 16 amino acids. Germline CDR1 is KGHSH and CDR2 is LQKENI. Written as DNA, the CDR3 is TGTGCCAGCTCACCCTTAATAGTTGCGGATAATTCACCCCTCCACTTT. Amino acid sequence: CASSPLIVADNSPLHF.

CDR3 bases: TGTGCCAGCAGCTCCGACGGGCGGCCTCAAGAGACCCAGTACTTC. This translates into CASSSDGRPQETQYF. This chain links TRBV7-2 with TRBJ2-5; D gene ambiguous. V lost 4 bases and J 2 bases, leaving 14 bases between the germline ends. This CDR3 is 15 amino acids long. In germline, CDR1 is SGHTA, CDR2 FQGNSA.

Comment on this clone: Other DNA sequences in the sample encode the same CDR3. The chain links TRBV30 to TRBJ2-5, with a tentative D call TRBD2 (6 bases). Trimming took 3 bases from V and 1 from J, leaving 12 bases between them. The CDR3 runs 14 residues. CDR1 is GTSNPN and CDR2 is SVGIG in the germline V gene (reference sequence). For the CDR3, the DNA is TGTGCCTGGAGCCTACTAGCACTCCAAGAGACCCAGTACTTC. Translation: CAWSLLALQETQYF.

The chain links TRBV6-4 to TRBJ2-7; the D is unclear. Germline CDR1 is MRHNA and CDR2 is SNTAGT. The CDR3 covers 15 residues. Trimming cost V 0 bases and J 2 bases, with 11 bases left between them. The CDR3 region is CASSDSRLRTYEQYF. The CDR3 nucleotides read TGTGCCAGCAGTGACTCGAGGCTCCGTACCTACGAGCAGTACTTC.

CDR3 sequence reads: CASSWGGLWNTEAFF. In DNA, the CDR3 is TGTGCCAGCAGCTGGGGAGGACTGTGGAACACTGAAGCTTTCTTT. The chain joins TRBV5-4 to TRBJ1-1; D gene unclear. Germline CDR1 is SGHNT and CDR2 is YYREEE (reference sequence). Trimming cost V 3 bases and J 1 base, with 13 bases left between them. The CDR3 loop spans 15 amino acids.

This clone occurred a few times. The chain has TRBV7-8 and TRBJ1-1, with 7 bases fitting TRBD1. CDR3 size: 18 residues. CDR1 is SGHVS, CDR2 FQNEAQ, per germline. Unmatched junction bases numbered 16, after V lost 5 bases and J lost 1 base. This chain's CDR3 is CASSPAGRGRYWNTEAFF. CDR3 bases: TGTGCCAGCAGCCCGGCTGGCAGGGGGAGGTATTGGAACACTGAAGCTTTCTTT.